The sequence of this T cell receptor (beta chain) was determined in a study of CD4 and CD8 cells across lung adenocarcinoma regions. By proportion, this clonotype is medium-sized. TCRdb fed the PCR reads into MiXCR, producing one record per CDR3 protein. The data hold about 5,500 distinct CDR3 sequences, with around 50% observed a single time. Localized lung adenocarcinoma, a non-small cell lung cancer, affected the donors. The CDR3 contains 14 residues. Trimming stripped 10 bases from V and 2 bases from J, with 14 bases between. From germline, CDR1 is MNHNS and CDR2 SASEGT. The source of this sequence is a male donor with lung adenocarcinoma. The CD4 and CD8 labels of this study may be unreliable. Sequencing used CD4+ T cells from the margin of a lung tumor. The chain employs TRBV6-1 and TRBJ2-2, with D perhaps matching TRBD1 (6 bases). CDR3 protein: CATLTGLNTGELFF. DNA for the CDR3: TGTGCCACCTTGACAGGCCTAAACACCGGGGAGCTGTTTTTT.